This T cell receptor (beta chain) was obtained from a study of T cell responses to AZD1222 COVID-19 vaccine. Study overall: Pooling covered second doses at about 4 or about 12 weeks. Study-level points and caveats: Spike-specific TCRs gained breadth and depth after people received two AZD1222 doses.

Profiled with immunoSEQ multiplex PCR; TCRdb holds only in-frame clones, not every one. The table has more than 110,000 clones, around nine tenths seen once. There are 13 residues in the CDR3. Germline V lookup: CDR1 SQVTM, CDR2 ANQGSEA. J lost 6 bases, V lost 3 bases, and 2 bases had no gene match. Concerning this clone: Its specificity is not known.

The V call is TRBV29-1, the J call TRBJ2-1; 10 bases align to TRBD1. The sequence came from an adult in good health. The starting material was peripheral blood, obtained on day 0 of AZD1222 vaccination. This CDR3 reads CSVEGDRGNEQFF. Here the CDR3 DNA reads TGCAGCGTTGAGGGGGACAGGGGCAATGAGCAGTTCTTC.